This TCR beta chain emerged from a study of control samples from healthy donors and cancer patients. With 0 bases removed from V and 8 bases from J, the gap between germline ends came to 7 bases. There are 12 residues in the CDR3. The V gene's germline CDR1 is LGHDT and CDR2 YNNKEL (reference sequence). The protocol was immunoSEQ multiplex PCR, while the TCRdb copy is restricted to in-frame clones and leaves out a portion. The table shows approximately 94,000 clones, with 91% occurring only once. The source is a woman aged 25 to 39 in good health. J is TRBJ1-2 and V is TRBV3-1 (or the pseudogene TRBV3-2); the D is unclear. The sequencing sample was made of blood. The DNA of the CDR3 is TGTGCCAGCAGCCAAGATCCGGGCGGCTACACCTTC. Translation: CASSQDPGGYTF.